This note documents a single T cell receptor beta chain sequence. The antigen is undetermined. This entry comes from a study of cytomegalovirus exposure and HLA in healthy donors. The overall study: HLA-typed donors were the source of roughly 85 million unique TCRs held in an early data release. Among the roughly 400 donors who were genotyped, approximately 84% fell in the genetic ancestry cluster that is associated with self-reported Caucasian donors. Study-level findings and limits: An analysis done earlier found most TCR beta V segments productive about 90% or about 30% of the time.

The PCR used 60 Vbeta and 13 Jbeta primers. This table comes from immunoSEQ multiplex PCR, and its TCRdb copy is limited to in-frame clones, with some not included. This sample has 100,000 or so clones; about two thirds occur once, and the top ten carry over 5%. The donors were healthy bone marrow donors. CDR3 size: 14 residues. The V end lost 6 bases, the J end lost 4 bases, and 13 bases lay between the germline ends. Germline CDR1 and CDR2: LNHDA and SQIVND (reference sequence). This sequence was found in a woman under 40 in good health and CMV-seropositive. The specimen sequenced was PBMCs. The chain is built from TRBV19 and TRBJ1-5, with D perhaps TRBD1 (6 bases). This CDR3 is CASRHGQMNQPQHF. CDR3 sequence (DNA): TGTGCCAGTAGACACGGACAGATGAATCAGCCCCAGCATTTT.